Shown below are 9 T cell receptor beta chains from a single sample sequenced in a study of cytotoxic CD8 clonotypes in ibrutinib-treated CLL. The data were produced by immunoSEQ multiplex PCR, yet TCRdb's version contains in-frame clones alone and is incomplete. Of about 76,000 clones detected, about 86% appear once; the ten largest clones hold under 6%. The sample consisted of PBMCs, taken before ibrutinib treatment. Receptors were obtained from a human donor with chronic lymphocytic leukemia.

The V call is TRBV27, the J call TRBJ1-2, with TRBD1 identical over 8 bases. The CDR3 loop spans 14 amino acids. V was clipped by 6 bases and J by 6 bases; unmatched bases: 9. CDR1 MNHEY and CDR2 SMNVEV come from the germline V gene (reference sequence). Here the CDR3 reads CASSRRTGSHGYTF. The DNA of the CDR3 is TGTGCCAGCAGCCGCCGGACAGGGTCCCATGGCTACACCTTC.

The chain joins TRBV9 to TRBJ2-3; the D gene is possibly TRBD1 (5 bases). The CDR3 totals 16 residues. V was clipped by 3 bases and J by 3 bases, with 17 bases between them. Germline values: CDR1 SGDLS, CDR2 YYNGEE. The CDR3 DNA sequence: TGTGCCAGCAGCGAGGAAGGGGAACAAGGAACAGATACGCAGTATTTT. Amino acid sequence: CASSEEGEQGTDTQYF.

The chain carries TRBV7-3 and TRBJ2-2; 9 nucleotides align to TRBD2. This CDR3 is 15 amino acids long. V gave up 5 bases and J gave up 6 bases; unmatched junction bases: 7. Germline V gene data show CDR1 as SGHTA and CDR2 as FQGTGA. CDR3 coding DNA: TGTGCCAGCAGCACCGGACTAGCGACCGCCGGGGAGCTGTTTTTT. This sequence encodes CASSTGLATAGELFF.

The CDR3 DNA sequence: TGCGCCAGCAGCTGGGGACAGATAAGCACAGATACGCAGTATTTT. Amino acids: CASSWGQISTDTQYF. The chain couples TRBV5-1 to TRBJ2-3, with 7 positions matching TRBD1. V trimming: 3 bases; J trimming: 0 bases; junction bases outside the gene matches: 4. Looked up from germline, CDR1 is SGHRS and CDR2 is YFSETQ. The CDR3 contains 15 residues. The full variable domain, with the rest looked up from reference TRBV5-1 and TRBJ2-3, is KAGVTQTPRYLIKTRGQQVTLSCSPISGHRSVSWYQQTPGQGLQFLFEYFSETQRNKGNFPGRFSGRQFSNSRSEMNVSTLELGDSALYLCASSWGQISTDTQYFGPGTRLTVL.

The chain uses TRBV15 and TRBJ2-1, with D uncertain. V shed 1 base and J shed 12 bases, with 19 bases lying between them. This CDR3 region has 15 residues. Per germline, CDR1 LNHNV and CDR2 YYDKDF (reference sequence). Here the CDR3 DNA reads TGTGCCACCAGCAGAGGTTTATACGGATTGGGGTGGCAGTTCTTC. Translating it yields CATSRGLYGLGWQFF.

The chain uses TRBV6-5 and TRBJ1-3; no definite D call. The CDR3 runs 15 residues. The V gene lost 2 bases and the J gene lost 0 bases, with 8 bases spanning the gap. The germline V gene encodes CDR1 MNHEY and CDR2 SVGAGI. Here the CDR3 DNA reads TGTGCCAGCAGTTACGACCGGAGCTCTGGAAACACCATATATTTT. Encoded protein: CASSYDRSSGNTIYF.

This clone was detected a few times. The chain joins TRBV19 to TRBJ1-4; possible D gene TRBD1, 5 bases. The V end was cut by 4 bases, the J end by 7 bases, with 16 bases between. The CDR3 spans 15 residues. CDR1 and CDR2 from the germline V gene are LNHDA and SQIVND (reference sequence). The CDR3 is CASSTLPRGSEKLFF. The DNA of the CDR3 is TGTGCCAGTAGTACGCTCCCCCGGGGCTCTGAAAAACTGTTTTTT.

The V and J genes are TRBV7-9 and TRBJ1-2, with no clear D. Germline CDR1 SEHNR, CDR2 FQNEAQ (reference sequence). The CDR3 has 16 residues. V was shortened by 1 base and J by 7 bases, with 19 bases between the two germline ends. In nucleotides, the CDR3 is TGTGCCAGCAGCTTAGTGATCGAAATCCCGGGCTTTGGCTACACCTTC. Its protein is CASSLVIEIPGFGYTF.

The chain is built from TRBV18 and TRBJ1-4, with D maybe TRBD1 (5 bases). V lost 1 base, J lost 5 bases, and 20 bases lay in between. CDR1 and CDR2 from the germline V gene are KGHSH and LQKENI. The CDR3 length is 18 residues. CDR3 DNA sequence: TGTGCCAGCTCACCACTCAACCGCAGGGAGGTGGGCAATGAAAAACTGTTTTTT. This codes for CASSPLNRREVGNEKLFF.